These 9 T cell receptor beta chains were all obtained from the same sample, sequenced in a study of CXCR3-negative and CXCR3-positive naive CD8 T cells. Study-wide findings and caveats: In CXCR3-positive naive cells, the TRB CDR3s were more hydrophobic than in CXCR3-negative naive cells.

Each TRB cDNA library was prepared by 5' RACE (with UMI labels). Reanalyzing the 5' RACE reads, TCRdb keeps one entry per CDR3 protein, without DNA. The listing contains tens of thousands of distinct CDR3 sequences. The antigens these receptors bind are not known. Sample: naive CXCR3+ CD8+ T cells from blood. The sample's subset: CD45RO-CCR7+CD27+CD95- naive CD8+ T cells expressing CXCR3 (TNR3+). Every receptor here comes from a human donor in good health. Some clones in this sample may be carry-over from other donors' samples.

Here the CDR3 reads CASSVGASGEQYF. This sequence joins TRBV6-5 and TRBJ2-7; absent DNA, TCRdb's TRBD1 call cannot be checked. CDR1 MNHEY and CDR2 SVGAGI come from the germline V gene. The CDR3 totals 13 residues.

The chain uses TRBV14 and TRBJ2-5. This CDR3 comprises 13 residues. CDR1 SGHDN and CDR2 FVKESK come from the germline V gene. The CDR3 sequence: CASSQLNQETQYF.

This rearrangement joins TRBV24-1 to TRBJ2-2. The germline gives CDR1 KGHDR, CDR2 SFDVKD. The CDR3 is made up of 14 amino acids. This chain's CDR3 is CATSDLTNTGELFF.

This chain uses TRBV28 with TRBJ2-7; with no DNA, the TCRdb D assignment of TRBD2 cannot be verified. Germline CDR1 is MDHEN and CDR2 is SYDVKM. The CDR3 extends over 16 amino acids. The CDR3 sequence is CASSLPVTSGGYEQYF. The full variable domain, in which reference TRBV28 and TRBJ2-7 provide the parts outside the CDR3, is DVKVTQSSRYLVKRTGEKVFLECVQDMDHENMFWYRQDPGLGLRLIYFSYDVKMKEKGDIPEGYSVSREKKERFSLILESASTNQTSMYLCASSLPVTSGGYEQYFGPGTRLTVT.

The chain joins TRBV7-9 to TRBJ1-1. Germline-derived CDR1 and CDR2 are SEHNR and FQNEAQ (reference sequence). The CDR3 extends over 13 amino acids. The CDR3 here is CASSLSPSTEAFF. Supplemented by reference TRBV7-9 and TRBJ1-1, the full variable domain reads DTGVSQNPRHKITKRGQNVTFRCDPISEHNRLYWYRQTLGQGPEFLTYFQNEAQLEKSRLLSDRFSAERPKGSFSTLEIQRTEQGDSAMYLCASSLSPSTEAFFGQGTRLTVV.

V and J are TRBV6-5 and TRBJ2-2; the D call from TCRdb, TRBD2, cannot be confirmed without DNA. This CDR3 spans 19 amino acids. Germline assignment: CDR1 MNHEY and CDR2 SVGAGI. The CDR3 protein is CASTLRGLAGGMNTGELFF.

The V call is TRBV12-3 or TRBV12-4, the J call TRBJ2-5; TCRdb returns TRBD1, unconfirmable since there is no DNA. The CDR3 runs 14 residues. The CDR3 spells CASRTLGQIETQYF.

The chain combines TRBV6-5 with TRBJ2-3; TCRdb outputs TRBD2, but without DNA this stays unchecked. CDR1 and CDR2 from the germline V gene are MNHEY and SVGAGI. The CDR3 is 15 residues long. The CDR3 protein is CASSQRVPYTDTQYF.

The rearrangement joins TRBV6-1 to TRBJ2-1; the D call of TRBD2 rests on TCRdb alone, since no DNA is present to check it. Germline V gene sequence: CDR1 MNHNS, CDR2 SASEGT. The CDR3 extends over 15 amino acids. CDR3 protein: CASSLAGGLDNEQFF.